Presented here are 21 T cell receptor beta chains from one specimen sequenced in a study of shared clonotypes between healthy human individuals. Clones were read by immunoSEQ multiplex PCR, and TCRdb kept only the in-frame ones, dropping some. Here the sample spans roughly 700,000 clones, around 67% being singletons. The source material was memory CD4+ T cells sorted from blood. Subset described: CD45RA-negative fraction. These receptors were collected from a young woman in good health.

This chain links TRBV7-9 with TRBJ2-7; no reliable D call. Trimming stripped 5 bases from V and 0 bases from J, with 11 bases between. The CDR3 covers 14 residues. CDR1 and CDR2 from the germline V gene are SEHNR and FQNEAQ (reference sequence). The DNA of the CDR3 is TGTGCCAGCAGCGAGCCGGAGTACTCCTACGAGCAGTACTTC. It is translated as CASSEPEYSYEQYF.

The V call is TRBV28, the J call TRBJ1-2, with D possibly TRBD1 on 5 matching bases. The germline gives CDR1 MDHEN, CDR2 SYDVKM. The CDR3 sequence is 15 residues long. Trimming shortened V by 8 bases and J by 4 bases, and 20 bases separated the two germline ends. DNA of the CDR3: TGTGCCAGCTCACAGGATCCCCGGTCGGGCTATGGCTACACCTTC. Protein: CASSQDPRSGYGYTF.

This clone was observed at least ten times. The V gene is TRBV2, the J gene TRBJ2-7; D perhaps matches TRBD1 (6 bases). V was cut by 3 bases and J by 0 bases, with 9 bases left in between. Germline CDR1 SNHLY, CDR2 FYNNEI. This CDR3 is 14 amino acids long. CDR3 in DNA: TGTGCCAGCAGTGAGGGACACCACTCCTACGAGCAGTACTTC. It specifies CASSEGHHSYEQYF.

This sequence joins TRBV5-1 and TRBJ2-7, with a possible D match to TRBD2 (5 bases). Germline CDR1 SGHRS, CDR2 YFSETQ. This CDR3 region has 14 residues. The V gene lost 2 bases and the J gene lost 6 bases, with 15 bases spanning the gap. The CDR3 nucleotides are TGCGCCAGCAGCTTATCGGGATCCGAGGCCGAGCAGTACTTC. Encoded protein: CASSLSGSEAEQYF.

There are a few counts of this clone. The V and J genes are TRBV19 and TRBJ2-7; 9 bases agree with TRBD1. V lost 5 bases, J lost 2 bases, and 13 bases stayed unmatched. This CDR3 contains 17 residues. Germline-derived CDR1 and CDR2 are LNHDA and SQIVND (reference sequence). The CDR3 sequence: CASSRKTGTGLTYEQYF. Written as DNA, the CDR3 is TGTGCCAGTAGTCGTAAAACCGGGACAGGGCTCACCTACGAGCAGTACTTC.

The chain has TRBV28 and TRBJ1-2, with D perhaps matching TRBD1 (6 bases). The CDR3 length is 13 residues. V lost 10 bases to trimming and J lost 2 bases, with 14 bases between them. Germline lookup yields CDR1 MDHEN and CDR2 SYDVKM. This CDR3 is CAINPTGNYGYTF. In DNA form, the CDR3 reads TGTGCCATCAACCCAACAGGGAACTATGGCTACACCTTC.

Comment on this clone: This sample also contains other DNA sequences that code for the same CDR3. The rearrangement uses TRBV28 and TRBJ2-7; TRBD2 matches 15 bases. The germline gives CDR1 MDHEN, CDR2 SYDVKM. V lost 4 bases, J lost 4 bases, and 2 bases stayed unmatched. This CDR3 region has 15 residues. The CDR3 DNA is TGTGCCAGCAGTTCGGGACTAGCGGGAGGATACGAGCAGTACTTC. Amino acid sequence: CASSSGLAGGYEQYF.

This clone occurred once. This chain uses TRBV9 with TRBJ2-3; D call uncertain. CDR1 is SGDLS and CDR2 is YYNGEE in the germline V gene. Between the trimmed V and J ends, which lost 2 bases and 3 bases, there was a span of 7 bases. This CDR3 contains 13 residues. The CDR3, as DNA: TGTGCCAGCAGCGTCCCAGGAACAGATACGCAGTATTTT. As protein: CASSVPGTDTQYF. Variable domain in full (rest from reference TRBV9 and TRBJ2-3): DSGVTQTPKHLITATGQRVTLRCSPRSGDLSVYWYQQSLDQGLQFLIQYYNGEERAKGNILERFSAQQFPDLHSELNLSSLELGDSALYFCASSVPGTDTQYFGPGTRLTVL.

In its sample, this clone was seen a few times. This chain joins TRBV5-4 and TRBJ2-5; 7 positions match TRBD2. The length of the CDR3 is 14 residues. The V segment lost 1 base and the J segment 5 bases; nucleotides outside the gene matches: 5. Germline V gene sequence: CDR1 SGHNT, CDR2 YYREEE (reference sequence). CDR3 amino acids: CASSLWGGTETQYF. The CDR3 DNA sequence: TGTGCCAGCAGCTTGTGGGGGGGAACTGAGACCCAGTACTTC.

This chain links TRBV19 with TRBJ2-7; D unclear. The V gene's germline CDR1 is LNHDA and CDR2 SQIVND (reference sequence). The ends were cut back, 8 bases at V and 5 bases at J, with 19 bases in the middle. This CDR3 has 14 amino acids. The CDR3 loop reads CASSPTETANEQYF. CDR3 DNA sequence: TGTGCCAGTTCCCCGACTGAAACCGCTAACGAGCAGTACTTC. Based on the CDR3 plus reference TRBV19 and TRBJ2-7, the full variable domain is DGGITQSPKYLFRKEGQNVTLSCEQNLNHDAMYWYRQDPGQGLRLIYYSQIVNDFQKGDIAEGYSVSREKKESFPLTVTSAQKNPTAFYLCASSPTETANEQYFGPGTRLTVT.

This chain uses TRBV11-2 with TRBJ2-6; D not resolved. The CDR3 totals 16 residues. The V end was cut by 4 bases, the J end by 0 bases, with 10 bases between. Germline lookup yields CDR1 SGHAT and CDR2 FQNNGV. CDR3 residues: CASSSTSSSGANVLTF. CDR3 in DNA: TGTGCCAGCAGCTCCACCAGTAGCTCTGGGGCCAACGTCCTGACTTTC.

As concerns this clone: Other nucleotide sequences from this sample produce the same CDR3. The genes are TRBV5-1 and TRBJ1-1; TRBD1 aligns across 8 bases. The germline V gene has CDR1 SGHRS and CDR2 YFSETQ. The V segment lost 4 bases and the J segment 4 bases; nucleotides outside the gene matches: 3. CDR3 length equals 13 residues. The CDR3 region is CASSTGQVTEAFF. The CDR3 DNA sequence: TGCGCCAGCAGCACGGGACAGGTCACTGAAGCTTTCTTT.

This clone was seen once. The chain links TRBV6-1 to TRBJ2-3; D is unclear. From germline, CDR1 is MNHNS and CDR2 SASEGT. The CDR3 is 13 amino acids. With 7 bases removed from V and 4 bases from J, the gap between germline ends came to 12 bases. This chain's CDR3 is CASIASSPDTQYF. CDR3 sequence (DNA): TGTGCCAGCATTGCTAGTAGTCCAGATACGCAGTATTTT.

V is TRBV5-1 and J is TRBJ2-5, with 7 nucleotides matching TRBD1. The CDR3 sequence is 15 residues long. CDR1 SGHRS and CDR2 YFSETQ come from the germline V gene. The V segment lost 0 bases and the J segment 5 bases; nucleotides outside the gene matches: 7. The CDR3 bases are TGCGCCAGCAGCTTGGTGCCAGGGGGTGATGAGACCCAGTACTTC. Protein product: CASSLVPGGDETQYF. Based on the CDR3 plus reference TRBV5-1 and TRBJ2-5, the full variable domain is KAGVTQTPRYLIKTRGQQVTLSCSPISGHRSVSWYQQTPGQGLQFLFEYFSETQRNKGNFPGRFSGRQFSNSRSEMNVSTLELGDSALYLCASSLVPGGDETQYFGPGTRLLVL.

The chain employs TRBV28 and TRBJ2-7; 7 nucleotides align to TRBD2. Germline loops: CDR1 MDHEN, CDR2 SYDVKM. CDR3 length equals 16 residues. J was trimmed by 3 bases and V by 5 bases; bases with no gene match: 13. DNA of the CDR3: TGTGCCAGCAGTGCGGGTGTGTGGGGGGGGTTCTACGAGCAGTACTTC. Translation: CASSAGVWGGFYEQYF.

This chain connects TRBV5-1 to TRBJ1-1; perhaps TRBD1 as D (5 bases). The V gene lost 3 bases and the J gene lost 5 bases, with 17 bases spanning the gap. The germline gives CDR1 SGHRS, CDR2 YFSETQ. The CDR3 contains 15 residues. The CDR3 coding sequence is TGCGCCAGCAGCTGGGACCGGGACCGAGGAACTGAAGCTTTCTTT. This codes for CASSWDRDRGTEAFF.

The chain recombines TRBV28 with TRBJ2-6; unclear D gene. Trimming stripped 6 bases from V and 0 bases from J, with 12 bases between. This CDR3 is built from 16 residues. From germline, CDR1 is MDHEN and CDR2 SYDVKM. The chain's CDR3 is CASRTLGHSGANVLTF. CDR3 bases: TGTGCCAGCAGAACCTTGGGCCACTCTGGGGCCAACGTCCTGACTTTC. The full variable domain, with the rest looked up from reference TRBV28 and TRBJ2-6, is DVKVTQSSRYLVKRTGEKVFLECVQDMDHENMFWYRQDPGLGLRLIYFSYDVKMKEKGDIPEGYSVSREKKERFSLILESASTNQTSMYLCASRTLGHSGANVLTFGAGSRLTVL.

The CDR3 here is CASSLAHTGIQETQYF. Here the CDR3 DNA reads TGTGCCAGCAGCTTAGCACACACCGGGATACAAGAGACCCAGTACTTC. The chain has TRBV11-2 and TRBJ2-5, with D possibly TRBD2 on 5 matching bases. CDR3 length equals 16 residues. The germline CDR1 and CDR2 sequences are SGHAT and FQNNGV. With 1 base removed from V and 2 bases from J, the gap between germline ends came to 14 bases. The full variable domain, completed using reference TRBV11-2 and TRBJ2-5, is EAGVAQSPRYKIIEKRQSVAFWCNPISGHATLYWYQQILGQGPKLLIQFQNNGVVDDSQLPKDRFSAERLKGVDSTLKIQPAKLEDSAVYLCASSLAHTGIQETQYFGPGTRLLVL.

This CDR3 reads CASSVDSVGYNEQFF. The CDR3 nucleotides are TGCGCCAGCAGCGTGGACAGCGTGGGGTACAATGAGCAGTTCTTC. The gene calls are TRBV5-1 and TRBJ2-1, with TRBD1 as a possible D gene (6 bases). CDR1 and CDR2 from the germline V gene are SGHRS and YFSETQ. This CDR3 comprises 15 residues. V was clipped by 4 bases and J by 4 bases, with 15 bases between them.

This sequence joins TRBV7-9 and TRBJ1-5; D is uncertain. The CDR3 is 13 amino acids. Germline lookup yields CDR1 SEHNR and CDR2 FQNEAQ (reference sequence). Trimming took off 7 bases at V and 3 bases at J, with 10 bases between the two ends. CDR3 residues: CASTPHDNQPQHF. DNA for the CDR3: TGTGCCAGCACCCCGCATGACAATCAGCCCCAGCATTTT. Full variable domain (outside the CDR3, taken from reference TRBV7-9 and TRBJ1-5): DTGVSQNPRHKITKRGQNVTFRCDPISEHNRLYWYRQTLGQGPEFLTYFQNEAQLEKSRLLSDRFSAERPKGSFSTLEIQRTEQGDSAMYLCASTPHDNQPQHFGDGTRLSIL.

This clone was counted a single time. The gene calls are TRBV28 and TRBJ1-4, with D possibly matching TRBD1 (5 bases). The CDR3 is 14 amino acids. V lost 5 bases, J lost 0 bases, and 7 bases lay in between. Germline CDR1 reads MDHEN; CDR2 reads SYDVKM. This CDR3 is CASSLRATNEKLFF. In DNA, the CDR3 is TGTGCCAGCAGTCTCAGGGCAACTAATGAAAAACTGTTTTTT.